A selection of T cell receptor beta chains follows, all from one sample in a study of blood T cell repertoires in COVID-19. Some clones are missing from TCRdb's copy, which holds only in-frame ones; the method was immunoSEQ multiplex PCR. Of roughly 220,000 clones in the sample, approximately 85% are singletons; the top ten hold 8% to 9%. Sequencing used peripheral blood. Receptors were obtained from an elderly woman with COVID-19, enrolled during active disease. CDR3s include the opening cysteine and the closing phenylalanine or tryptophan. A D gene is named only where the DNA matches it firmly. Some rows have no size entry. The others give once, few or many, or a class for an expanded clone.

V: TRBV11-2
J: TRBJ2-7
D: -
size: -
CDR3: CASSRLGTTGYEQYF
DNA: TGTGCCAGCAGCCGTCTCGGGACAACCGGCTACGAGCAGTACTTC

V: TRBV19
J: TRBJ1-2
D: -
size: once
CDR3: CASSQNSGYYGYTF
DNA: TGTGCCAGTAGTCAAAATTCGGGATACTATGGCTACACCTTC

V: TRBV27
J: TRBJ2-1
D: -
size: -
CDR3: CASSLGAGEFF
DNA: TGTGCCAGCAGTTTGGGGGCAGGGGAGTTCTTC

V: TRBV7-3
J: TRBJ2-2
D: -
size: -
CDR3: CASSLAGSNTGELFF
DNA: TGTGCCAGCAGCTTGGCAGGGTCGAACACCGGGGAGCTGTTTTTT

V: TRBV28
J: TRBJ1-2
D: -
size: -
CDR3: CASTLPRGGRIGYTF
DNA: TGTGCCAGCACCCTCCCCCGAGGGGGACGGATTGGCTACACCTTC

V: TRBV30
J: TRBJ1-5
D: -
size: -
CDR3: CAWSVGGLSQPQHF
DNA: TGTGCCTGGAGTGTCGGGGGGCTCAGTCAGCCCCAGCATTTT

V: TRBV7-9
J: TRBJ1-2
D: -
size: -
CDR3: CASSLAGARYGYTF
DNA: TGTGCCAGCAGCTTAGCAGGGGCTCGATATGGCTACACCTTC

V: TRBV7-9
J: TRBJ1-1
D: TRBD1
size: -
CDR3: CASSSQGSDTEAFF
DNA: TGTGCCAGCAGCTCACAGGGGTCTGACACTGAAGCTTTCTTT

V: TRBV5-1
J: TRBJ1-2
D: TRBD1
size: -
CDR3: CASSPSTGGGNYGYTF
DNA: TGCGCCAGCAGCCCTTCGACAGGGGGCGGGAACTATGGCTACACCTTC

V: TRBV4-3
J: TRBJ2-1
D: TRBD2
size: -
CDR3: CASSQALAGVSYNEQFF
DNA: TGCGCCAGCAGCCAAGCACTAGCGGGAGTTTCCTACAATGAGCAGTTCTTC

V: TRBV6-5
J: TRBJ1-5
D: -
size: -
CDR3: CASSQIEPQHF
DNA: TGTGCCAGCAGTCAGATCGAGCCCCAGCATTTT

V: TRBV29-1
J: TRBJ1-1
D: TRBD1
size: -
CDR3: CSVRGQGMNTEAFF
DNA: TGCAGCGTCCGTGGACAGGGGATGAACACTGAAGCTTTCTTT

V: TRBV7-7
J: TRBJ1-5
D: TRBD1
size: -
CDR3: CASSLDRGQNQPQHF
DNA: TGTGCTAGCAGCTTAGATAGGGGGCAGAATCAGCCCCAGCATTTT

V: TRBV7-2
J: TRBJ2-7
D: TRBD1
size: -
CDR3: CASSSGQGFEQYF
DNA: TGTGCCAGCAGCTCCGGACAGGGCTTCGAGCAGTACTTC

V: TRBV7-8
J: TRBJ2-5
D: -
size: -
CDR3: CASSLLGAAVETQYF
DNA: TGTGCCAGCAGCCTTTTGGGAGCCGCGGTGGAGACCCAGTACTTC

V: TRBV7-9
J: TRBJ1-2
D: -
size: -
CDR3: CASSLAGGYGYTF
DNA: TGTGCCAGCAGCTTAGCAGGGGGCTATGGCTACACCTTC

V: TRBV5-4
J: TRBJ2-1
D: -
size: -
CDR3: CASLATPTYNEQFF
DNA: TGTGCCAGTCTGGCGACTCCGACTTACAATGAGCAGTTCTTC

V: TRBV28
J: TRBJ1-5
D: -
size: few
CDR3: CASSLLARLSNQPQHF
DNA: TGTGCCAGCAGTTTACTAGCCAGACTTAGCAATCAGCCCCAGCATTTT

V: TRBV3-1/TRBV3-2
J: TRBJ2-3
D: TRBD2
size: -
CDR3: CASSQVAGGADTQYF
DNA: TGTGCCAGCAGCCAAGTTGCGGGAGGGGCAGATACGCAGTATTTT

V: TRBV2
J: TRBJ1-1
D: -
size: -
CDR3: CASSSNPNTEAFF
DNA: TGTGCCAGCAGCAGTAATCCGAACACTGAAGCTTTCTTT

V: TRBV19
J: TRBJ1-2
D: TRBD1
size: -
CDR3: CASSMRDRVYGYTF
DNA: TGTGCCAGTAGTATGCGTGACAGGGTTTATGGCTACACCTTC

V: TRBV3-1/TRBV3-2
J: TRBJ1-2
D: -
size: once
CDR3: CASSQAQAAGYGYTF
DNA: TGTGCCAGCAGCCAAGCCCAGGCCGCGGGCTATGGCTACACCTTC

V: TRBV3-1/TRBV3-2
J: TRBJ2-5
D: TRBD2
size: -
CDR3: CASSPRNSGGAWETQYF
DNA: TGTGCCAGCAGCCCCAGGAATAGCGGGGGGGCCTGGGAGACCCAGTACTTC

V: TRBV24-1
J: TRBJ1-3
D: -
size: -
CDR3: CATSDSGKRNTIYF
DNA: TGTGCCACCAGTGATTCGGGGAAGAGGAACACCATATATTTT